The 3 T cell receptor beta chains reported below all come from one sample, sequenced in a study of shared clonotypes between healthy human individuals. Measured with immunoSEQ multiplex PCR; TCRdb has only the in-frame clones, and not every one. The sample lists about 2.3 million clones; about nine tenths were seen once. The sample consisted of naive CD4+ T cells from PBMCs. Subset: CD45RA+ positively selected. Receptor source: a young man in good health. Some clones in this sample may be carry-over from other donors' samples.

The genes are TRBV2 and TRBJ2-1; 8 nucleotides align to TRBD2. Unmatched junction bases numbered 11, after V lost 7 bases and J lost 9 bases. This CDR3 region has 14 residues. Looked up from germline, CDR1 is SNHLY and CDR2 is FYNNEI. CDR3 sequence: CASNSAGGEGEQFF. In nucleotides, the CDR3 is TGTGCCAGCAACTCGGCGGGAGGAGAGGGTGAGCAGTTCTTC.

This rearrangement joins TRBV29-1 to TRBJ2-4; D gene unclear. V dropped 6 bases and J dropped 0 bases, with 9 bases sitting between them. The CDR3 is 13 amino acids. Germline CDR1 is SQVTM and CDR2 is ANQGSEA. The CDR3: CSVAHLAKNIQYF. The CDR3 DNA follows: TGCAGCGTCGCTCATCTAGCCAAAAACATTCAGTACTTC.

The rearrangement links TRBV6-4 to TRBJ2-7; no reliable D call. CDR3 length equals 12 residues. Germline CDR1 and CDR2: MRHNA and SNTAGT. V was trimmed by 3 bases and J by 6 bases, leaving 9 bases between them. The CDR3 here is CASSDSWGEQYF. CDR3 coding DNA: TGTGCCAGCAGTGATAGTTGGGGCGAGCAGTACTTC.